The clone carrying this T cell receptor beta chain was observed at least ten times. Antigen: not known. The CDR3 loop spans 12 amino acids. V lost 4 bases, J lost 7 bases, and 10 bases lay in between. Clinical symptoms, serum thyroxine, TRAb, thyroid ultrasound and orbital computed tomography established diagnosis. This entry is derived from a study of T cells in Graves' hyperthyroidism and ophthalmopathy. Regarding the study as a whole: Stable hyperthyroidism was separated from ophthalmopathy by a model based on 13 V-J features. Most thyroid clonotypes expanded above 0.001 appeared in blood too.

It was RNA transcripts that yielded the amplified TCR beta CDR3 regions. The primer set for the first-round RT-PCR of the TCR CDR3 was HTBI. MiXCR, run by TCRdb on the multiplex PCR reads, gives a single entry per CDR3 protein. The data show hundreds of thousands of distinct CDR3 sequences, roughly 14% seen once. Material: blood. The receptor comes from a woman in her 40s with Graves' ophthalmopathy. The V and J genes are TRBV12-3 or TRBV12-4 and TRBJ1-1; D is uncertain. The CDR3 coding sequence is TGTGCCAGCAGTTCCCCGACCGTTGAAGCTTTCTTT. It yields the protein CASSSPTVEAFF.